These 21 T cell receptor beta chains originate from one sample sequenced in a study of T cells in Graves' hyperthyroidism and ophthalmopathy. The CDR3 regions of TCR beta were amplified from RNA transcripts. First-round RT-PCR of the TCR CDR3 relied on the HTBI primer set. Each CDR3 protein is one row after TCRdb ran MiXCR on the multiplex PCR reads. Seen here are some 380,000 distinct CDR3 sequences, roughly 13% observed once, and the top ten hold 20%. Sequenced sample: blood. Receptors originate from a young man with Graves' hyperthyroidism that later progressed to Graves' ophthalmopathy.

With regard to this clonotype: A clone one base away is much larger, so this may be a read error. The rearrangement uses TRBV7-6 and TRBJ2-1, with no clear D. This CDR3 is 14 amino acids long. CDR1 and CDR2 (germline): SGHVS, FNYEAQ. Trimming pared 3 bases from V and 4 bases from J, leaving 10 bases between. The CDR3 DNA is TGTGCCAGCAGCTTTAGGTTCAGGTACAATGAGCAGTTCTTC. It translates to CASSFRFRYNEQFF.

V is TRBV6-1 and J is TRBJ1-2; perhaps TRBD1 as D (5 bases). CDR1 and CDR2 (germline): MNHNS, SASEGT. This CDR3 is 14 amino acids long. The ends were cut back, 4 bases at V and 8 bases at J, with 17 bases in the middle. The CDR3: CASSAYWGGSGYTF. The CDR3, as DNA: TGTGCCAGCAGTGCTTATTGGGGGGGAAGCGGCTACACCTTC.

This clonotype was seen many times. J is TRBJ2-3 and V is TRBV6-1, with TRBD2 as a possible D gene (6 bases). The CDR3 is made up of 13 amino acids. The germline CDR1 and CDR2 sequences are MNHNS and SASEGT. The CDR3 sequence: CATRRGGTDTQYF. The CDR3 DNA reads TGTGCGACGAGGAGGGGTGGTACAGATACGCAGTATTTT.

This clonotype was seen at least ten times. The chain combines TRBV28 with TRBJ2-7; 9 bases are shared with TRBD1. The germline CDR1 and CDR2 sequences are MDHEN and SYDVKM. The J segment lost 5 bases and the V segment lost 6 bases, leaving 11 bases of the junction unmatched. The CDR3 consists of 15 residues. The CDR3 sequence is CASSEWTGEFHEQYF. CDR3 coding DNA: TGTGCCAGCAGCGAATGGACAGGGGAGTTCCACGAGCAGTACTTC.

The chain employs TRBV6-1 and TRBJ2-7; TRBD1 matches 12 bases. In germline, CDR1 is MNHNS, CDR2 SASEGT. The CDR3 totals 18 residues. The J segment lost 0 bases and the V segment lost 4 bases, leaving 10 bases of the junction unmatched. The CDR3 DNA sequence: TGTGCCAGCAGTGTCTCCGGGACAGGGGGCTTGGCCTCCTACGAGCAGTACTTC. Translation gives CASSVSGTGGLASYEQYF.

The rearrangement joins TRBV19 to TRBJ2-5; no firm D call. The V end was cut by 2 bases, the J end by 2 bases, with 6 bases between. Germline V gives CDR1 LNHDA, CDR2 SQIVND (reference sequence). The CDR3 runs to 13 residues. The CDR3 region is CASSINEQETQYF. CDR3 in DNA: TGTGCCAGTAGTATAAACGAACAAGAGACCCAGTACTTC.

The table lists this clonotype with many counts. The V and J genes are TRBV11-2 and TRBJ2-6; perhaps TRBD1 as D (5 bases). This CDR3 has 20 amino acids. CDR1 and CDR2 (germline): SGHAT, FQNNGV. The V gene lost 3 bases and the J gene lost 0 bases, with 21 bases spanning the gap. In DNA, the CDR3 is TGTGCCAGCAGCTTTAGCCCAGCGACAGAAACTCACTCTGGGGCCAACGTCCTGACTTTC. This codes for CASSFSPATETHSGANVLTF.

In its sample, this clonotype was seen many times. This rearrangement joins TRBV2 to TRBJ1-5; no clear D. Germline values: CDR1 SNHLY, CDR2 FYNNEI. The CDR3 extends over 13 amino acids. V lost 4 bases and J lost 4, with 8 bases in between. CDR3 bases: TGTGCCAGCAGTGTGAATCAGAATCAGCCCCAGCATTTT. Amino acid sequence: CASSVNQNQPQHF.

The gene calls are TRBV20-1 and TRBJ1-6; weak D call: TRBD1 (5 bases). V lost 4 bases to trimming and J lost 7 bases, with 14 bases between them. This CDR3 comprises 14 residues. Germline CDR1 and CDR2: DFQATT and SNEGSKA (reference sequence). CDR3 amino acids: CSATPRGLNSPLHF. The CDR3 DNA reads TGCAGTGCTACTCCTAGGGGACTAAATTCACCCCTCCACTTT.

This chain connects TRBV7-9 to TRBJ1-5; no clear D gene. The V gene lost 2 bases and the J gene lost 5 bases, with 10 bases spanning the gap. Germline V gives CDR1 SEHNR, CDR2 FQNEAQ (reference sequence). This CDR3 spans 14 amino acids. This CDR3 is CASSLSGQYQPQHF. As DNA, the CDR3 is TGTGCCAGCAGCTTATCAGGCCAATATCAGCCCCAGCATTTT.

Only a few counts were recorded for this clonotype. The chain combines TRBV6-5 with TRBJ2-3; TRBD2 matches 8 bases. The V gene end was trimmed by 2 bases and the J gene end by 5 bases; junction bases not matched to a gene: 3. Germline V gene lookup returns CDR1 MNHEY and CDR2 SVGAGI. CDR3 length equals 14 residues. CDR3 sequence: CASSYRGGRDTQYF. The CDR3 DNA is TGTGCCAGCAGTTACCGGGGGGGTAGAGATACGCAGTATTTT.

This clonotype was detected many times. V usage is TRBV28 and J usage is TRBJ1-5; D perhaps matches TRBD1 (5 bases). The CDR3 sequence is 14 residues long. V gave up 6 bases and J gave up 6 bases, with 15 bases separating them. The germline gives CDR1 MDHEN, CDR2 SYDVKM. Here the CDR3 DNA reads TGTGCCAGCAGGGAAAGGGGTTACGGTCAGCCCCAGCATTTT. Amino acids: CASRERGYGQPQHF.

This clonotype was picked up many times. The chain uses TRBV20-1 and TRBJ2-3; the D is unclear. CDR1 and CDR2 (germline): DFQATT, SNEGSKA (reference sequence). The CDR3 runs to 14 residues. The ends were cut back, 1 base at V and 4 bases at J, with 12 bases in the middle. CDR3 region: CSARAPGSPDTQYF. DNA for the CDR3: TGCAGTGCTAGAGCTCCCGGCAGTCCAGATACGCAGTATTTT.

This clonotype was seen a handful of times. V and J are TRBV11-1 and TRBJ2-1; D possibly uses TRBD1 or TRBD2 (5 bases each). The V and J ends lost 1 base and 2 bases respectively, with 9 bases between them. CDR1 and CDR2 from the germline V gene are SGHAT and FQDESV (reference sequence). CDR3 length equals 15 residues. The CDR3 spells CASSLEGRTYNEQFF. CDR3 in DNA: TGTGCCAGCAGCTTAGAGGGACGGACCTACAATGAGCAGTTCTTC.

The chain is built from TRBV3-1 and TRBJ2-1; no clear D gene. The germline gives CDR1 LGHDT, CDR2 YNNKEL (reference sequence). The V gene lost 4 bases and the J gene lost 9 bases, with 13 bases spanning the gap. This CDR3 is 13 amino acids long. The CDR3 nucleotides are TGTGCCAGCAGCCGCCGTATAGCAGGTGAGCAGTTCTTC. It specifies CASSRRIAGEQFF.

This chain's CDR3 is CAWSVPTHQNYGYTF. In DNA, the CDR3 is TGTGCCTGGAGTGTACCCACGCATCAGAACTATGGCTACACCTTC. V gene TRBV30 combines with J gene TRBJ1-2, with D unresolved. The ends were cut back, 0 bases at V and 2 bases at J, with 13 bases in the middle. Germline V gene sequence: CDR1 GTSNPN, CDR2 SVGIG (reference sequence). The CDR3 has 15 residues.

The chain combines TRBV29-1 with TRBJ2-5; possible D gene TRBD2, 5 bases. The germline V and J ends were trimmed by 3 bases and 5 bases, with 13 bases remaining between them. The CDR3 has 13 residues. In germline, CDR1 is SQVTM, CDR2 ANQGSEA. The CDR3 DNA is TGCAGCGTTGATGCCGAGGAGGTGGAGACCCAGTACTTC. This codes for CSVDAEEVETQYF.

This clonotype appeared many times. The rearrangement uses TRBV6-2 or TRBV6-3 and TRBJ2-3; TRBD2 matches at 14 bases. The germline CDR1 and CDR2 sequences are MNHEY and SVGEGT. This CDR3 region has 18 residues. With V trimmed by 6 bases and J by 2 bases, 10 bases remained unmatched. The CDR3 protein is CASSAGLAGGGLTDTQYF. DNA of the CDR3: TGTGCCAGCAGCGCTGGACTAGCGGGGGGCGGCCTCACAGATACGCAGTATTTT.

This clonotype was seen repeatedly, ten times or more. The chain employs TRBV12-3 or TRBV12-4 and TRBJ2-2; D ambiguous. Trimming pared 0 bases from V and 6 bases from J, leaving 11 bases between. CDR3 length equals 15 residues. The CDR3 here is CASSLAGFSPGELFF. DNA for the CDR3: TGTGCCAGCAGTTTAGCGGGGTTTTCCCCCGGGGAGCTGTTTTTT.

The DNA of the CDR3 is TGCAGTGCTCTCCTGATTCCGGGACAGAACTATGGCTACACCTTC. Protein: CSALLIPGQNYGYTF. This chain connects TRBV20-1 to TRBJ1-2; 7 nucleotides match TRBD1. CDR1 and CDR2 (germline): DFQATT, SNEGSKA (reference sequence). J was trimmed by 2 bases and V by 5 bases; bases with no gene match: 11. The CDR3 runs 15 residues.

This chain uses TRBV9 with TRBJ2-5; D not resolved. This CDR3 has 15 amino acids. Germline CDR1 and CDR2: SGDLS and YYNGEE. Trimming took off 4 bases at V and 1 base at J, with 14 bases between the two ends. Here the CDR3 reads CASSPQNRLQETQYF. CDR3 nucleotide sequence: TGTGCCAGCAGCCCACAGAACAGACTCCAAGAGACCCAGTACTTC.